The rows below give T cell receptor beta chains drawn from one sample of a study of graft-versus-host responses after intestinal transplantation. Sequencing was performed with immunoSEQ multiplex PCR; in TCRdb, only in-frame clones are kept and a portion is missing. The sample comprises 80,000 to 90,000 clones, 92% of which are singletons, and roughly 0.31% rests with the top ten. Their recognized antigens are unknown. Here the sequenced sample was unstimulated CD4+ T cells sorted from spleen or lymph node cells, taken before intestinal transplant. The receptors come from a human donor who received an intestinal transplant. CDR3s include the opening cysteine and the closing phenylalanine or tryptophan. Fields, in order: J gene, V gene, CDR3 protein.

j_gene: TRBJ2-1; v_gene: TRBV9; CDR3aa: CASSTDGAFYNEQFF
j_gene: TRBJ2-2; v_gene: TRBV7-6; CDR3aa: CAAAGLTNTGELFF
j_gene: TRBJ2-5; v_gene: TRBV5-1; CDR3aa: CASSSVLRLAGRGQETQYF
j_gene: TRBJ2-7; v_gene: TRBV6-5; CDR3aa: CASSYSRLADYEQYF
j_gene: TRBJ1-2; v_gene: TRBV5-1; CDR3aa: CASSPGFGYTF
j_gene: TRBJ2-1; v_gene: TRBV5-1; CDR3aa: CASSTKRGTDIYNEQFF
j_gene: TRBJ1-2; v_gene: TRBV7-2; CDR3aa: CASSLGQLYGYTF
j_gene: TRBJ2-1; v_gene: TRBV27; CDR3aa: CASITSISAGRANEQFF
j_gene: TRBJ2-7; v_gene: TRBV9; CDR3aa: CASSVATETYEQYF
j_gene: TRBJ2-1; v_gene: TRBV7-9; CDR3aa: CASSFRVLNEQFF
j_gene: TRBJ2-3; v_gene: TRBV9; CDR3aa: CASSAPGLSTDTQYF
j_gene: TRBJ1-2; v_gene: TRBV10-3; CDR3aa: CAISVELTGGPLGGYTF
j_gene: TRBJ2-7; v_gene: TRBV7-6; CDR3aa: CASSLGIAGGPSEQYF
j_gene: TRBJ2-1; v_gene: TRBV11-3; CDR3aa: CASSFGLRSGSDEQFF
j_gene: TRBJ2-3; v_gene: TRBV19; CDR3aa: CASSTAGLAGPSDTQYF
j_gene: TRBJ2-3; v_gene: TRBV5-4; CDR3aa: CASSSMLAGLGGDTQYF
j_gene: TRBJ2-2; v_gene: TRBV28; CDR3aa: CASSLLGTGAIAGELFF
j_gene: TRBJ2-3; v_gene: TRBV20-1; CDR3aa: CSASKGDTQYF
j_gene: TRBJ1-2; v_gene: TRBV6-1; CDR3aa: CASSPGTGVFYGYTF
j_gene: TRBJ1-2; v_gene: TRBV29-1; CDR3aa: CSVIFRTEHYGYTF
j_gene: TRBJ2-1; v_gene: TRBV19; CDR3aa: CASSIDRNEQFF
j_gene: TRBJ2-7; v_gene: TRBV10-1; CDR3aa: CASSDIGGSSYEQYF
j_gene: TRBJ2-7; v_gene: TRBV28; CDR3aa: CASSLLPGEQYF
j_gene: TRBJ2-1; v_gene: TRBV29-1; CDR3aa: CSVEGSSYNEQFF
j_gene: TRBJ2-2; v_gene: TRBV6-5; CDR3aa: CASRRGVEELFF
j_gene: TRBJ2-7; v_gene: TRBV27; CDR3aa: CASSLSLRGDRAYEQYF
j_gene: TRBJ2-7; v_gene: TRBV2; CDR3aa: CASRTGIYEQYF
j_gene: TRBJ2-3; v_gene: TRBV2; CDR3aa: CASRLTSGRTDTQYF
j_gene: TRBJ1-1; v_gene: TRBV5-4; CDR3aa: CASSPTGPNTEAFF
j_gene: TRBJ2-4; v_gene: TRBV9; CDR3aa: CASSVDSLAGDVTKNIQYF
j_gene: TRBJ1-1; v_gene: TRBV5-1; CDR3aa: CASSPGHLFEAFF
j_gene: TRBJ1-6; v_gene: TRBV5-6; CDR3aa: CASSPRRGGRNSPLHF
j_gene: TRBJ1-6; v_gene: TRBV5-1; CDR3aa: CASSLKSYNSPLHF
j_gene: TRBJ2-5; v_gene: TRBV9; CDR3aa: CASSVQGSETQYF
j_gene: TRBJ1-5; v_gene: TRBV28; CDR3aa: CASNLLTGTDQPQHF
j_gene: TRBJ2-1; v_gene: TRBV6-6; CDR3aa: CASTSEVGTKQFF
j_gene: TRBJ2-1; v_gene: TRBV5-1; CDR3aa: CASSRLRGDNEQFF